These 21 T cell receptor beta chains were all obtained from the same sample, sequenced in a study of T cell responses to AZD1222 COVID-19 vaccine. Using immunoSEQ multiplex PCR, the repertoire was profiled, and TCRdb retains in-frame clones only, with some absent. The table records more than 80,000 clones, 80% to 95% of them present only once. Sequenced material: peripheral blood, taken 28 days after the second AZD1222 dose. The source of these receptors is an adult who received the AZD1222 COVID-19 vaccine.

The genes are TRBV28 and TRBJ2-2; tentative D call: TRBD1 (6 bases). Germline V gene lookup returns CDR1 MDHEN and CDR2 SYDVKM. The CDR3 totals 16 residues. Trimming removed 4 bases from V and 5 bases from J, with 17 bases in between. The CDR3 reads CASSSQWAGATGELFF. The DNA for the CDR3 is TGTGCCAGCAGTTCGCAATGGGCAGGGGCAACCGGGGAGCTGTTTTTT.

V usage is TRBV3-1 (or the pseudogene TRBV3-2) and J usage is TRBJ1-1; D remains unclear. CDR3 size: 13 residues. V was clipped by 0 bases and J by 7 bases, with 9 bases between them. Germline CDR1 LGHDT, CDR2 YNNKEL (reference sequence). The CDR3 region is CASSQDVRVEAFF. The CDR3 DNA reads TGTGCCAGCAGCCAAGATGTAAGGGTTGAAGCTTTCTTT.

A single count supports this clone. The rearrangement joins TRBV6-2 or TRBV6-3 to TRBJ2-7; 10 nucleotides align to TRBD1. The length of the CDR3 is 16 residues. CDR1 is MNHEY, CDR2 SVGEGT, per germline. Trimming took 5 bases from V and 5 from J; bases not matched to a gene: 12. CDR3 in amino acids: CASSRVAVGQGNEQYF. The CDR3 bases are TGTGCCAGCAGTCGCGTGGCCGTGGGACAGGGGAACGAGCAGTACTTC.

The CDR3 region is CASSPGRREKPLHF. The CDR3 DNA reads as TGTGCCAGTAGTCCGGGCCGCAGGGAGAAACCCCTCCACTTT. The V call is TRBV19, the J call TRBJ1-6; tentative D call: TRBD1 (5 bases). CDR3 length: 14 residues. The V and J ends lost 5 bases and 12 bases respectively, with 17 bases between them. Per germline, CDR1 LNHDA and CDR2 SQIVND (reference sequence).

This clone showed up just once. The chain is built from TRBV11-3 and TRBJ2-2, with 10 bases that match TRBD2. V was pared by 1 base and J by 0 bases, with 11 bases of the junction left unmatched. In germline, CDR1 is SGHNT, CDR2 YENEEA. CDR3 length equals 20 residues. CDR3 nucleotides: TGTGCCAGCAGCTTAGGTTTTCTAGCGGGAGATCAACCGAACACCGGGGAGCTGTTTTTT. Encoded protein: CASSLGFLAGDQPNTGELFF. The full variable domain, its missing parts supplied by reference TRBV11-3 and TRBJ2-2, is EAGVVQSPRYKIIEKKQPVAFWCNPISGHNTLYWYLQNLGQGPELLIRYENEEAVDDSQLPKDRFSAERLKGVDSTLKIQPAELGDSAVYLCASSLGFLAGDQPNTGELFFGEGSRLTVL.

The CDR3 loop is CASSSTAAGSPLHF. In nucleotides, the CDR3 is TGTGCCAGCAGTTCAACAGCGGCAGGCTCACCCCTCCACTTT. V usage is TRBV27 and J usage is TRBJ1-6, with unresolved D. This CDR3 has 14 amino acids. CDR1 and CDR2 (germline): MNHEY, SMNVEV (reference sequence). The V end was cut by 4 bases, the J end by 10 bases, with 14 bases between.

The rearrangement joins TRBV5-1 to TRBJ2-5; maybe TRBD1 (6 bases). This CDR3 contains 16 residues. The germline V gene has CDR1 SGHRS and CDR2 YFSETQ. V lost 4 bases and J lost 5, with 21 bases in between. CDR3 loop: CASSRPLSGVRETQYF. In DNA, the CDR3 is TGCGCCAGCAGCCGTCCGCTATCAGGGGTCCGGGAGACCCAGTACTTC.

The J gene is TRBJ1-2, the V gene TRBV7-6; D uncertain. V dropped 1 base and J dropped 8 bases, with 11 bases sitting between them. The CDR3 loop spans 13 amino acids. Germline V CDR1 and CDR2: SGHVS, FNYEAQ. The CDR3 bases are TGTGCCAGCAGCTTAGTAGGGTTTGAAGGCTACACCTTC. Translated: CASSLVGFEGYTF.

The rearrangement joins TRBV10-3 to TRBJ1-1; TRBD1 might be the D (5 bases). The CDR3 is 15 residues long. The V gene's germline CDR1 is ENHRY and CDR2 SYGVKD. The ends were cut back, 6 bases at V and 2 bases at J, with 16 bases in the middle. CDR3 in DNA: TGTGCCATCAGGGGGTCAGGGTCTTTTAACACTGAAGCTTTCTTT. Its translation is CAIRGSGSFNTEAFF.

The rearrangement joins TRBV24-1 to TRBJ1-5; TRBD1 aligns across 11 bases. Losses at the gene ends were 7 bases for V and 4 bases for J; bases not matched to a gene: 2. The CDR3 is 14 residues long. CDR1 KGHDR and CDR2 SFDVKD come from the germline V gene. CDR3 residues: CATSGTGGNQPQHF. CDR3 nucleotides: TGTGCCACCAGCGGGACAGGGGGTAATCAGCCCCAGCATTTT.

This clone has a single count. The chain joins TRBV6-2 or TRBV6-3 to TRBJ2-7; unclear D gene. V dropped 5 bases and J dropped 0 bases, with 5 bases sitting between them. CDR3 length: 12 amino acids. CDR1 MNHEY and CDR2 SVGEGT come from the germline V gene. This CDR3 is CASSPTSYEQYF. The CDR3 DNA reads as TGTGCCAGCAGTCCAACCTCCTACGAGCAGTACTTC.

Comment on this clone: This sample also contains other DNA sequences that code for the same CDR3. The genes are TRBV30 and TRBJ1-5; weak D call: TRBD1 (5 bases). V gave up 2 bases and J gave up 0 bases, with 11 bases separating them. There are 15 residues in the CDR3. The germline V gene encodes CDR1 GTSNPN and CDR2 SVGIG (reference sequence). CDR3 DNA sequence: TGTGCCTGGAGTCTGGCGGGGGTTAGCAATCAGCCCCAGCATTTT. Residues: CAWSLAGVSNQPQHF.

The rearrangement links TRBV27 to TRBJ2-4; 9 nucleotides agree with TRBD2. V was pared by 5 bases and J by 9 bases, with 14 bases of the junction left unmatched. This CDR3 spans 16 amino acids. The germline V gene encodes CDR1 MNHEY and CDR2 SMNVEV (reference sequence). The CDR3 nucleotides are TGTGCCAGCAGTCCAACCCGGGGGACTAGCTTGGTCATTCAGTACTTC. This encodes CASSPTRGTSLVIQYF.

The gene calls are TRBV5-1 and TRBJ2-7; the match to TRBD1 covers 7 bases. Germline CDR1 is SGHRS and CDR2 is YFSETQ. The CDR3 runs to 14 residues. The V segment lost 3 bases and the J segment 0 bases; nucleotides outside the gene matches: 3. The CDR3 DNA follows: TGCGCCAGCAGCTCACAGGGGTCCTCCTACGAGCAGTACTTC. Its protein product is CASSSQGSSYEQYF.

The V call is TRBV28, the J call TRBJ2-7; 7 bases fit TRBD2. CDR3 size: 15 residues. CDR1 MDHEN and CDR2 SYDVKM come from the germline V gene. J gave up 2 bases and V 6 bases, and 10 bases lay outside the gene matches. CDR3 sequence: CASSLTSAAPYEQYF. The CDR3 nucleotides read TGTGCCAGCAGCCTTACTAGCGCAGCTCCCTACGAGCAGTACTTC.

J is TRBJ1-1 and V is TRBV10-1; TRBD1 aligns across 9 bases. This CDR3 is 14 amino acids long. The germline gives CDR1 WNHNN, CDR2 SYGVQD (reference sequence). V shed 6 bases, J shed 0 bases, and the junction held 2 bases outside the gene matches. The CDR3 DNA sequence: TGCGCCAGCAGACAGGGGGCTATGAACACTGAAGCTTTCTTT. Residues: CASRQGAMNTEAFF.

This clone was recorded a few times. The J gene is TRBJ1-2, the V gene TRBV11-2, with TRBD1 identical over 7 bases. CDR3 size: 14 residues. Germline CDR1 is SGHAT and CDR2 is FQNNGV. V dropped 6 bases and J dropped 4; count of bases not matched to a gene: 8. The CDR3 bases are TGTGCCAGCAGTACGGGCCCAGGGGGCTATGGCTACACCTTC. Translating gives CASSTGPGGYGYTF.

This chain links TRBV7-2 with TRBJ2-1; 7 nucleotides align to TRBD1. V gave up 5 bases and J gave up 12 bases; unmatched junction bases: 10. In germline, CDR1 is SGHTA, CDR2 FQGNSA. The CDR3 is 13 amino acids. CDR3 sequence (DNA): TGTGCCAGCAGCCCACAGGGGAAGGGGTGGCAGTTCTTC. Translated, it gives CASSPQGKGWQFF.

The genes are TRBV28 and TRBJ1-2, with 7 bases that match TRBD1. The CDR3 is made up of 14 amino acids. V dropped 3 bases and J dropped 4; count of bases not matched to a gene: 5. Germline assignment: CDR1 MDHEN and CDR2 SYDVKM. CDR3 sequence reads: CASSFRRDSYGYTF. CDR3 nucleotides: TGTGCCAGCAGTTTCCGCCGGGACAGCTATGGCTACACCTTC.

This sequence joins TRBV15 and TRBJ2-2; D tentatively fits TRBD1 or TRBD2 (5 bases each). The V and J ends lost 2 bases and 3 bases respectively, with 13 bases between them. Germline V gene lookup returns CDR1 LNHNV and CDR2 YYDKDF (reference sequence). The CDR3 contains 16 residues. The CDR3 is CATSRPRDGYTGELFF. CDR3 coding DNA: TGTGCCACCAGCAGACCTAGGGACGGATACACCGGGGAGCTGTTTTTT.

The chain joins TRBV30 to TRBJ1-4; D unclear. Deletions cut 6 bases from V and 0 bases from J, with 11 bases between. The CDR3 is 14 residues long. Germline CDR1 reads GTSNPN; CDR2 reads SVGIG (reference sequence). DNA of the CDR3: TGTGCCTGCGGGTCCTCTACAACTAATGAAAAACTGTTTTTT. This translates into CACGSSTTNEKLFF. The variable domain in full, completed from reference TRBV30 and TRBJ1-4, reads SQTIHQWPATLVQPVGSPLSLECTVEGTSNPNLYWYRQAAGRGLQLLFYSVGIGQISSEVPQNLSASRPQDRQFILSSKKLLLSDSGFYLCACGSSTTNEKLFFGSGTQLSVL.